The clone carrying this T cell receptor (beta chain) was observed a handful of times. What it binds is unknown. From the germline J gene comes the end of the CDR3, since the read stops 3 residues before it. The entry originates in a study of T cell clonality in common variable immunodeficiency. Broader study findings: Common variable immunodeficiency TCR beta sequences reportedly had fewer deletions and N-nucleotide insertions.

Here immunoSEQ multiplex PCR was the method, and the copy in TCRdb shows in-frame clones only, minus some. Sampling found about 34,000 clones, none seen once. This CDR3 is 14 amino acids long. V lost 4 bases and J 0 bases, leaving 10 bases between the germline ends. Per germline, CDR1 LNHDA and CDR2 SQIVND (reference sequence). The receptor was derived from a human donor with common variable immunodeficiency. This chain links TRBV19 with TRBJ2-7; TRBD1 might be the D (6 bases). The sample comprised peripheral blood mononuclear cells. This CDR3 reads CASSRQVSSYEQYF. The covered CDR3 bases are TGTGCCAGTAGTAGACAGGTCAGCTCCTACGAG.